This T cell receptor (beta chain) was identified during a study of cytomegalovirus exposure and HLA in healthy donors. Overall study findings and caveats: Whilst most TCR sequences proved rare, a subset of public TCRs occurred across many donors. Cytomegalovirus status, reportedly, was diagnosed with high specificity and sensitivity by the classifier. The TCR clusters that emerged in the first cohort tended, a later analysis found, to co-occur in the 120 or so validation repertoires. Specificity for CMV antigens was confirmed in vitro for a few of the CMV-associated chains.

Between the trimmed V and J ends, which lost 0 bases and 10 bases, there was a span of 16 bases. Germline-derived CDR1 and CDR2 are MNHEY and SVGAGI. This CDR3 has 16 residues. In the case of this clone: Its matching antigen is unknown.

Clones were read by immunoSEQ multiplex PCR, and TCRdb kept only the in-frame ones, dropping some. The sample yields some 140,000 clones, approximately 84% seen once. This rearrangement joins TRBV6-5 to TRBJ1-6, with a possible D match to TRBD1 (6 bases). This sequence originates from a man aged 30 to 39 in good health and CMV-seropositive. Sequencing was done on a sample of PBMCs. CDR3 nucleotide sequence: TGTGCCAGCAGTTACTCCCCCCTCCGACAGGCCTCACCCCTCCACTTT. It yields the protein CASSYSPLRQASPLHF.